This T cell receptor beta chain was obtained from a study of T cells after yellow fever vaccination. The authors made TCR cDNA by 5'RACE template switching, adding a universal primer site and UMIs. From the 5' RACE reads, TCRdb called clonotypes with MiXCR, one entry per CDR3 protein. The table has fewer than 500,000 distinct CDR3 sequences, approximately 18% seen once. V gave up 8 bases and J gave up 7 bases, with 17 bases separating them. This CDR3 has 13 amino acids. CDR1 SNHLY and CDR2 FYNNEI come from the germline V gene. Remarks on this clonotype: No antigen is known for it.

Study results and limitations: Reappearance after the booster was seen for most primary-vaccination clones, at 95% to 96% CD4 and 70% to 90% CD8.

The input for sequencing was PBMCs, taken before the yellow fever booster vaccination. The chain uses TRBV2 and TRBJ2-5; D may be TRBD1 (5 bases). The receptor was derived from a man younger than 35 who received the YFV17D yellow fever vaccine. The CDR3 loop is CASRLGRESTQYF. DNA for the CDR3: TGTGCCAGCCGTCTTGGCAGGGAATCGACCCAGTACTTC.